The 8 T cell receptor beta chains reported below all come from one sample, sequenced in a study of human T cells and chemical hapten exposure. TCRdb re-called the RACE reads through MiXCR, storing one row per CDR3 protein. Among 100,000 to 150,000 distinct CDR3 sequences listed, around 10% were seen once. The time point denotes: patch test 3, about 24 weeks after DPC sensitization. The treatment: therapeutic diphenylcyclopropenone sensitization with weekly scalp DPC. Material: whole blood, obtained in connection with sensitization to the hapten diphenylcyclopropenone (DPC). These receptors were obtained from a woman aged 45 to 65 with alopecia areata. Some clones in this sample may be carry-over from other donors' samples.

The chain uses TRBV5-1 and TRBJ1-1; 7 bases are shared with TRBD1. The V and J ends lost 5 bases and 3 bases, in that order; junction bases with no gene match: 4. Looked up from germline, CDR1 is SGHRS and CDR2 is YFSETQ. The CDR3 loop spans 13 amino acids. CDR3 sequence (DNA): TGCGCCAGCAGTGAACAGGGGTACACTGAAGCTTTCTTT. Translation: CASSEQGYTEAFF.

This clonotype was recorded at least ten times. J is TRBJ2-1 and V is TRBV25-1, with D maybe TRBD2 (7 bases). The germline V gene encodes CDR1 MGHDK and CDR2 SYGVNS. The CDR3 has 13 residues. The V gene lost 5 bases and the J gene lost 6 bases, with 11 bases spanning the gap. CDR3 region: CASSRGAINEQFF. For the CDR3, the DNA is TGTGCCAGCAGTCGGGGGGCGATCAATGAGCAGTTCTTC.

This clonotype appeared a few times. The chain is built from TRBV5-5 and TRBJ1-1; D unclear. Germline CDR1 is SGHKS and CDR2 is YYEKEE (reference sequence). Trimming stripped 0 bases from V and 4 bases from J, with 7 bases between. This CDR3 is 13 amino acids long. In nucleotides, the CDR3 is TGTGCCAGCAGCTTGGCGGAGGGCACTGAAGCTTTCTTT. Translated, it gives CASSLAEGTEAFF.

This clonotype was seen only a few times. This chain connects TRBV29-1 to TRBJ1-1; D is possibly TRBD1 (6 bases). The CDR3 is 12 amino acids. V was pared by 7 bases and J by 3 bases, with 12 bases between. Per the germline V gene, CDR1 is SQVTM and CDR2 is ANQGSEA. The CDR3: CSAGQLDTEAFF. CDR3 DNA sequence: TGCAGCGCTGGACAGCTCGACACTGAAGCTTTCTTT.

This clonotype was seen a handful of times. The CDR3 coding sequence is TGCAGCGCCTGGCCTTCTAGCGGGGGATTCCAAGAGACCCAGTACTTC. Its translation is CSAWPSSGGFQETQYF. J is TRBJ2-5 and V is TRBV29-1; 10 nucleotides agree with TRBD2. This CDR3 has 16 amino acids. The germline CDR1 and CDR2 sequences are SQVTM and ANQGSEA. The V gene end was trimmed by 7 bases and the J gene end by 1 base; junction bases not matched to a gene: 12.

The rearrangement joins TRBV20-1 to TRBJ2-7, with 7 positions matching TRBD1. V was clipped by 3 bases and J by 6 bases; unmatched bases: 8. CDR1 and CDR2 from the germline V gene are DFQATT and SNEGSKA (reference sequence). The CDR3 sequence is 13 residues long. The CDR3 nucleotides read TGCAGTGCTAGGGTGACAGGGCGTTTCGAGCAGTACTTC. It codes for CSARVTGRFEQYF.

This clonotype was counted many times. The chain couples TRBV7-9 to TRBJ1-1, with D tentatively TRBD1 (5 bases). The CDR3 spans 15 residues. V dropped 5 bases and J dropped 2 bases, with 15 bases sitting between them. Germline CDR1 and CDR2: SEHNR and FQNEAQ (reference sequence). The CDR3 DNA reads TGTGCCAGCAGCCCCAGATTGGGGGATAACACTGAAGCTTTCTTT. Translating gives CASSPRLGDNTEAFF.

In this sample, this clonotype turned up many times. The chain is built from TRBV5-1 and TRBJ2-3, with a weak D call TRBD1 (5 bases). This CDR3 has 14 amino acids. V lost 4 bases and J 4 bases, leaving 13 bases between the germline ends. The germline V gene encodes CDR1 SGHRS and CDR2 YFSETQ. CDR3 region: CASSPRTSPDTQYF. The CDR3 DNA follows: TGCGCCAGCAGCCCCCGGACATCCCCAGATACGCAGTATTTT.